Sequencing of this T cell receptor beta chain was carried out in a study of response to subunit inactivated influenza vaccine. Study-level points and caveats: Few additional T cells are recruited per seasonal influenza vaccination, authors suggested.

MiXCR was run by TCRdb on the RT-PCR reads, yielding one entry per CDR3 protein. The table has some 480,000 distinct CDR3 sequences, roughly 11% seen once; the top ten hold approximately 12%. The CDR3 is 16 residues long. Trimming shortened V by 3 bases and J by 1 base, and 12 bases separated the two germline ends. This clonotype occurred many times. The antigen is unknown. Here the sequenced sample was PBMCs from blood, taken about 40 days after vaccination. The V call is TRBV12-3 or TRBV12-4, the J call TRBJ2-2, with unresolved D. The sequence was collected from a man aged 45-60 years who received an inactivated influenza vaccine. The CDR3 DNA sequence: TGTGCCAGCAGTTTTGGTTTATTCGAGAACACCGGGGAGCTGTTTTTT. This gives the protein CASSFGLFENTGELFF.